This T cell receptor (beta chain) stems from a study of blood T cell repertoires in COVID-19. The table came from immunoSEQ multiplex PCR; TCRdb's copy has only in-frame clones and leaves some out. Here the sample spans about 54,000 clones, around nine tenths being singletons. Trimming removed 0 bases from V and 15 bases from J; junction bases left unmatched: 9. Germline CDR1 and CDR2: LGHNA and YSLEER. The CDR3 has 15 amino acids. Sequenced material: peripheral blood. The sequence came from a man between 45 and 60 years old with active COVID-19. This chain connects TRBV4-3 to TRBJ2-1; 12 bases are a match to TRBD2. The CDR3 sequence: CASSQDPASGGARFF. As DNA, the CDR3 is TGCGCCAGCAGCCAAGATCCGGCTAGCGGGGGGGCCAGGTTCTTC.